Shown below are 17 T cell receptor beta chains from a single sample sequenced in a study of technical replicates of blood from a few donors. The assay was immunoSEQ multiplex PCR, and TCRdb's table has in-frame clones only and misses some. Of around 76,000 clones listed, over 85% are singletons. Material for sequencing was T cells isolated from PBMCs. The receptors here all came from a human donor in good health.

V usage is TRBV7-9 and J usage is TRBJ2-1, with unresolved D. Germline V gene data show CDR1 as SEHNR and CDR2 as FQNEAQ (reference sequence). The CDR3 is made up of 14 amino acids. V dropped 3 bases and J dropped 2 bases, with 8 bases sitting between them. The CDR3 coding sequence is TGTGCCAGCAGCTTGGTCGAGACCTACAATGAGCAGTTCTTC. This encodes CASSLVETYNEQFF.

This rearrangement joins TRBV7-9 to TRBJ2-3, with TRBD2 matching over 9 bases. V shed 5 bases and J 5 bases; nucleotides not matched to a gene: 11. CDR3 length: 16 residues. In germline, CDR1 is SEHNR, CDR2 FQNEAQ (reference sequence). The CDR3 sequence: CASSLPREGPLDTQYF. The DNA for the CDR3 is TGTGCCAGCAGCCTGCCGCGGGAGGGCCCTCTAGATACGCAGTATTTT.

This clone was recorded once. This CDR3 reads CASSLVAPTGELFF. CDR3 sequence (DNA): TGTGCCAGCAGTTTAGTAGCCCCGACCGGGGAGCTGTTTTTT. The chain joins TRBV27 to TRBJ2-2; D remains unclear. The CDR3 is 14 residues long. Trimming took 2 bases from V and 5 from J, leaving 9 bases between them. Germline V gene data show CDR1 as MNHEY and CDR2 as SMNVEV (reference sequence).

CDR3 nucleotides: TGTGCCAGCAGTGACGGGGCTAGCGGGAGACCCGATGAGCAGTTCTTC. This codes for CASSDGASGRPDEQFF. The rearrangement joins TRBV6-4 to TRBJ2-1; the match to TRBD2 covers 10 bases. Trimming removed 2 bases from V and 8 bases from J; junction bases left unmatched: 9. Germline assignment: CDR1 MRHNA and CDR2 SNTAGT. This CDR3 comprises 16 residues.

The chain joins TRBV6-5 to TRBJ1-5; tentatively, D is TRBD1 (5 bases). Per germline, CDR1 MNHEY and CDR2 SVGAGI. The CDR3 totals 14 residues. Trimming removed 7 bases from V and 2 bases from J, with 12 bases in between. For the CDR3, the DNA is TGTGCCAGCACCAAGGCGGGGCGCAATCAGCCCCAGCATTTT. This sequence encodes CASTKAGRNQPQHF.

J is TRBJ2-1 and V is TRBV5-6; 8 bases match TRBD2. CDR1 is SGHDT, CDR2 YYEEEE, per germline. This CDR3 spans 16 amino acids. The junction had 9 bases not matched to a gene; V was cut back by 0 bases and J by 7 bases. CDR3 coding DNA: TGTGCCAGCAGCTTGGTTGCACTAGCGGTGAAGAATGAGCAGTTCTTC. It encodes CASSLVALAVKNEQFF.

The V gene is TRBV4-1, the J gene TRBJ2-5, with 8 nucleotides matching TRBD1. V gave up 7 bases and J gave up 5 bases; unmatched junction bases: 15. Germline lookup yields CDR1 MGHRA and CDR2 YSYEKL. This CDR3 is built from 16 residues. CDR3 DNA: TGCGCCAGCACGGACGGAGACAGGGGAGGAGGGGAGACCCAGTACTTC. Its protein product is CASTDGDRGGGETQYF.

The J gene is TRBJ1-5, the V gene TRBV19, with TRBD1 matching over 8 bases. The CDR3 sequence is 13 residues long. Germline CDR1 LNHDA, CDR2 SQIVND (reference sequence). The junction had 7 bases not matched to a gene; V was cut back by 7 bases and J by 8 bases. The CDR3: CASTPDRVEPQHF. The CDR3 DNA reads as TGTGCCAGTACCCCGGACAGGGTGGAGCCCCAGCATTTT.

This rearrangement joins TRBV5-1 to TRBJ1-4; maybe TRBD1 (5 bases). The CDR3 is 14 amino acids. Trimming removed 5 bases at V and 0 bases at J, with 8 bases between. Germline CDR1 and CDR2: SGHRS and YFSETQ. The CDR3 DNA follows: TGCGCCAGCAGATCGGACACAACTAATGAAAAACTGTTTTTT. Amino acid sequence: CASRSDTTNEKLFF.

The genes are TRBV28 and TRBJ2-7, with 7 bases lining up with TRBD1. The ends lost 11 bases at V and 4 bases at J; junction bases unmatched: 8. Germline V gives CDR1 MDHEN, CDR2 SYDVKM. The CDR3 is 12 residues long. The CDR3 DNA reads TGTGCCTCAAGACAGGGAAATTACGAGCAGTACTTC. This codes for CASRQGNYEQYF.

This clone has more than one count but fewer than ten. This chain joins TRBV14 and TRBJ2-5; possible D gene TRBD1, 6 bases. This CDR3 is 14 amino acids long. V was cut by 2 bases and J by 9 bases, with 16 bases left in between. Germline CDR1 and CDR2: SGHDN and FVKESK. The CDR3 here is CASSQRTAREPQYF. In DNA form, the CDR3 reads TGTGCCAGCAGCCAACGGACAGCAAGAGAACCCCAGTACTTC.

The chain uses TRBV6-5 and TRBJ1-1; possibly TRBD1 for D (6 bases). Germline loops: CDR1 MNHEY, CDR2 SVGAGI. Trimming removed 3 bases at V and 7 bases at J, with 12 bases between. The CDR3 is 13 residues long. The CDR3 reads CASSYPGHNEAFF. The CDR3 DNA follows: TGTGCCAGCAGTTATCCGGGACACAATGAAGCTTTCTTT.

This chain links TRBV10-3 with TRBJ2-3; 8 bases align to TRBD2. This CDR3 spans 14 amino acids. Per germline, CDR1 ENHRY and CDR2 SYGVKD. V dropped 7 bases and J dropped 4; count of bases not matched to a gene: 7. For the CDR3, the DNA is TGTGCCATCAAAGGGACTAGTGGTGCAGATACGCAGTATTTT. Amino acids: CAIKGTSGADTQYF.

V gene TRBV2 combines with J gene TRBJ2-2; 10 bases match TRBD1. CDR3 length equals 15 residues. Germline-derived CDR1 and CDR2 are SNHLY and FYNNEI. V was clipped by 5 bases and J by 3 bases; unmatched bases: 3. CDR3 DNA: TGTGCCAGCAGTACGGGACAGGGGTACACCGGGGAGCTGTTTTTT. It codes for CASSTGQGYTGELFF.

This clone came up once. This sequence joins TRBV6-1 and TRBJ2-7, with 7 nucleotides matching TRBD2. Looked up from germline, CDR1 is MNHNS and CDR2 is SASEGT. The V and J ends lost 3 bases and 3 bases, in that order; junction bases with no gene match: 14. CDR3 length equals 17 residues. CDR3 DNA sequence: TGTGCCAGCAGTGAGGATAGCGGGTCTTGGGTGTTCTACGAGCAGTACTTC. Protein: CASSEDSGSWVFYEQYF.

The chain joins TRBV7-3 to TRBJ2-7, with D hard to call. CDR3 size: 13 residues. CDR1 and CDR2 (germline): SGHTA, FQGTGA. V gave up 4 bases and J gave up 4 bases, with 11 bases separating them. The chain's CDR3 is CASSSAGRYEQYF. In DNA, the CDR3 is TGTGCCAGCAGCTCCGCAGGCCGTTACGAGCAGTACTTC.

The gene calls are TRBV7-2 and TRBJ2-1; 13 bases fit TRBD2. J lost 3 bases, V lost 4 bases, and 9 bases had no gene match. CDR1 and CDR2 from the germline V gene are SGHTA and FQGNSA. This CDR3 is 18 amino acids long. As DNA, the CDR3 is TGTGCCAGCAGCTCTCCCACCAGGACTAGCGGGAGCTACAATGAGCAGTTCTTC. This encodes CASSSPTRTSGSYNEQFF.